These 14 T cell receptor beta chains were sequenced from one sample in a study of CD8 T cells in ankylosing spondylitis. The antigens of these receptors remain unknown. One entry per CDR3 protein results from TCRdb running MiXCR on the 5' RACE reads. Here the sample spans some 840,000 distinct CDR3 sequences, approximately 10% being singletons. General study results and limits: Eight highly homologous variants formed a TCR beta motif that appeared characteristic of ankylosing spondylitis blood.

Source material: blood, either unsorted or a sorted T cell fraction (not recorded which). The receptor source for this set is a male donor with ankylosing spondylitis.

This clonotype came up a few times. The chain links TRBV6-5 to TRBJ1-1; D unresolved. Deletions cut 0 bases from V and 4 bases from J, with 6 bases between. The CDR3 loop spans 13 amino acids. Germline V gene sequence: CDR1 MNHEY, CDR2 SVGAGI. The DNA for the CDR3 is TGTGCCAGCAGTTACTCTTTTCGCACTGAAGCTTTCTTT. It is translated as CASSYSFRTEAFF.

This clonotype was observed at least ten times. This chain uses TRBV4-2 with TRBJ1-2, with no clear D. Trimming shortened V by 1 base and J by 4 bases, and 7 bases separated the two germline ends. From germline, CDR1 is LGHNA and CDR2 YNFKEQ. The length of the CDR3 is 13 residues. CDR3: CASSQGPGYGYTF. In nucleotides, the CDR3 is TGTGCCAGCAGCCAAGGGCCCGGCTATGGCTACACCTTC.

This clonotype appeared a few times. The V call is TRBV15, the J call TRBJ2-3; 8 nucleotides agree with TRBD1. The CDR3 has 14 residues. Germline values: CDR1 LNHNV, CDR2 YYDKDF (reference sequence). V dropped 1 base and J dropped 14; count of bases not matched to a gene: 11. The CDR3: CATSRGRDRTLVYF. The CDR3, as DNA: TGTGCCACCAGCAGAGGAAGGGACAGGACCTTGGTGTATTTT.

This clonotype came up many times. The genes are TRBV4-3 and TRBJ2-7; D might be TRBD1 (5 bases). The V end lost 8 bases, the J end lost 4 bases, and 15 bases lay between the germline ends. Germline values: CDR1 LGHNA, CDR2 YSLEER. The CDR3 is 13 residues long. CDR3 DNA: TGCGCCAGCGGGCCTCCCGACAGATACGAGCAGTACTTC. It specifies CASGPPDRYEQYF.

V gene TRBV4-3 combines with J gene TRBJ2-1, with D hard to call. The CDR3 contains 15 residues. Trimming left V 0 bases short and J 4 bases short, with 10 bases between. Germline V gene lookup returns CDR1 LGHNA and CDR2 YSLEER. The CDR3 nucleotides are TGCGCCAGCAGCCAAGAAGTGCGGAGTTACAATGAGCAGTTCTTC. Residues: CASSQEVRSYNEQFF.

This chain joins TRBV5-1 and TRBJ2-3; D unclear. V lost 2 bases to trimming and J lost 5 bases, with 9 bases between them. The CDR3 is 13 amino acids. Germline V gives CDR1 SGHRS, CDR2 YFSETQ. The CDR3 DNA reads TGCGCCAGCAGCTTACTCACGGAAGATACGCAGTATTTT. Protein: CASSLLTEDTQYF.

This clonotype showed up many times. V and J are TRBV20-1 and TRBJ2-1; 7 bases agree with TRBD1. The J segment lost 5 bases and the V segment lost 6 bases, leaving 7 bases of the junction unmatched. CDR3 length: 13 amino acids. Looked up from germline, CDR1 is DFQATT and CDR2 is SNEGSKA (reference sequence). The CDR3: CSALTGIDNEQFF. CDR3 DNA sequence: TGCAGTGCCCTGACAGGGATCGACAATGAGCAGTTCTTC.

This clonotype was found a few times. This sequence joins TRBV20-1 and TRBJ2-1; 7 bases map to TRBD2. The J segment lost 0 bases and the V segment lost 2 bases, leaving 4 bases of the junction unmatched. This CDR3 region has 15 residues. Germline V lookup: CDR1 DFQATT, CDR2 SNEGSKA (reference sequence). CDR3 amino acids: CSARLRGSSYNEQFF. The CDR3 nucleotides are TGCAGTGCTAGACTTCGCGGGAGCTCCTACAATGAGCAGTTCTTC.

The rearrangement joins TRBV20-1 to TRBJ2-1, with 13 bases lining up with TRBD2. V shed 7 bases and J 8 bases; nucleotides not matched to a gene: 5. The CDR3 is 13 amino acids. The germline CDR1 and CDR2 sequences are DFQATT and SNEGSKA (reference sequence). The CDR3 loop is CSEPGLAGHEQFF. Written as DNA, the CDR3 is TGCAGTGAACCGGGACTAGCGGGGCATGAGCAGTTCTTC.

The chain uses TRBV7-9 and TRBJ2-1; D could derive from TRBD1 or TRBD2 (6 bases each). Germline values: CDR1 SEHNR, CDR2 FQNEAQ (reference sequence). The CDR3 covers 15 residues. Trimming shortened V by 3 bases and J by 7 bases, and 16 bases separated the two germline ends. The DNA of the CDR3 is TGTGCCAGCAGCTTTTCCGGGGGCGACCGGAATGAGCAGTTCTTC. It yields the protein CASSFSGGDRNEQFF.

V usage is TRBV6-6 and J usage is TRBJ1-1, with a weak D call TRBD1 (5 bases). Germline V lookup: CDR1 MNHNY, CDR2 SVGAGI (reference sequence). V was clipped by 4 bases and J by 8 bases, with 14 bases between them. The CDR3 length is 13 residues. CDR3 protein: CASSWGTYPEAFF. CDR3 coding DNA: TGTGCCAGCAGTTGGGGGACCTACCCAGAAGCTTTCTTT.

This clonotype was detected a few times. The rearrangement uses TRBV7-9 and TRBJ1-2, with D possibly matching TRBD1 (5 bases). Germline V gene data show CDR1 as SEHNR and CDR2 as FQNEAQ (reference sequence). This CDR3 contains 14 residues. V lost 6 bases and J 8 bases, leaving 19 bases between the germline ends. CDR3 loop: CASSPGEGARGYTF. The CDR3 DNA reads TGTGCCAGCAGTCCGGGGGAAGGAGCAAGGGGCTACACCTTC.

This clonotype appeared many times. The V and J genes are TRBV4-2 and TRBJ2-2; tentatively, D is TRBD1 (5 bases). The CDR3 contains 15 residues. Germline loops: CDR1 LGHNA, CDR2 YNFKEQ. Between the trimmed V and J ends, which lost 1 base and 3 bases, there was a span of 9 bases. The DNA of the CDR3 is TGTGCCAGCAGCCAAGTTCTCAGGGACACCGGGGAGCTGTTTTTT. Protein product: CASSQVLRDTGELFF.

This clonotype was observed at least ten times. The chain carries TRBV7-2 and TRBJ2-3; TRBD2 matches at 10 bases. With V trimmed by 5 bases and J by 3 bases, 5 bases remained unmatched. The germline V gene has CDR1 SGHTA and CDR2 FQGNSA. This CDR3 comprises 15 residues. Written as DNA, the CDR3 is TGTGCCAGCAGCCCATGGACTAGCGGTACAGATACGCAGTATTTT. It encodes CASSPWTSGTDTQYF.